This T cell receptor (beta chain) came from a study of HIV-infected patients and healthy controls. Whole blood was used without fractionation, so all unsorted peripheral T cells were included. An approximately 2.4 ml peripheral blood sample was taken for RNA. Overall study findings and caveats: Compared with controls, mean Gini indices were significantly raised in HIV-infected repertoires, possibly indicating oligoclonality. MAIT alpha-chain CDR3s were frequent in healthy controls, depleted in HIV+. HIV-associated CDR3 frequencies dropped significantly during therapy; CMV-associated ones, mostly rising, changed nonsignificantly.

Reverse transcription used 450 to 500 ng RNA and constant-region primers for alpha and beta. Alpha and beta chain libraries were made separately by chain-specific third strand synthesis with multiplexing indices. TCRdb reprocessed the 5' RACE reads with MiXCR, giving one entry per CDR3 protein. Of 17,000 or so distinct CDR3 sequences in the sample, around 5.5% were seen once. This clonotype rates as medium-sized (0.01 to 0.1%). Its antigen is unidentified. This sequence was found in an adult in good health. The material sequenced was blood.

In DNA, the CDR3 is TGCGCCAGCAGTTATAACCCGGGACAGGGTTACGAGCAGTACTTC. It encodes CASSYNPGQGYEQYF. The V gene is TRBV10-2, the J gene TRBJ2-7; TRBD1 aligns across 9 bases. Germline CDR1 and CDR2: WSHSY and SAAADI. Losses at the gene ends were 5 bases for V and 4 bases for J; bases not matched to a gene: 9. This CDR3 is 15 amino acids long.